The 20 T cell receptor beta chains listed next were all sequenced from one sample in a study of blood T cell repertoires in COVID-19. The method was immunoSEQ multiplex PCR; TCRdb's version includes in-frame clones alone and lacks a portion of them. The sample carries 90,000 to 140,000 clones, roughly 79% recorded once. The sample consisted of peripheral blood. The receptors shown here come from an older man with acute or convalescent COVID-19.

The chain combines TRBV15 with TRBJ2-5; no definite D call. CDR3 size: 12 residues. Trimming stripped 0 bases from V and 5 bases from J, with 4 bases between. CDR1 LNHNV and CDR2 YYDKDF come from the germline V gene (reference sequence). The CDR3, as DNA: TGTGCCACCAGCAGAGATCGGGAGACCCAGTACTTC. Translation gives CATSRDRETQYF.

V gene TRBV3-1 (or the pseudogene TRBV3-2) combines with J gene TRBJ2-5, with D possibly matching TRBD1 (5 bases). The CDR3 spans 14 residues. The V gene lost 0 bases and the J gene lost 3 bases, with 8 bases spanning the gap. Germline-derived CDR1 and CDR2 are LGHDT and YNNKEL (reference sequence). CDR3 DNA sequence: TGTGCCAGCAGCCAAGATCCAGGGAAAGAGACCCAGTACTTC. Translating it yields CASSQDPGKETQYF.

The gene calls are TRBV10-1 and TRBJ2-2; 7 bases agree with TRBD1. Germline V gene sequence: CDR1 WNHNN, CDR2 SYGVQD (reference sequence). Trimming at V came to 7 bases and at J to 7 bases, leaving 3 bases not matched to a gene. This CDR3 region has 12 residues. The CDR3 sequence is CASTQGNGELFF. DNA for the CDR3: TGCGCCAGCACACAGGGGAACGGGGAGCTGTTTTTT.

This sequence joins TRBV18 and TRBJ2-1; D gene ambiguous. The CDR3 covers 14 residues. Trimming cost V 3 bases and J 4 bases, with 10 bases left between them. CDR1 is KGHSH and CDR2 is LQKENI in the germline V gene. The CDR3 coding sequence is TGTGCCAGCTCACCCAGTACTATATACAATGAGCAGTTCTTC. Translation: CASSPSTIYNEQFF.

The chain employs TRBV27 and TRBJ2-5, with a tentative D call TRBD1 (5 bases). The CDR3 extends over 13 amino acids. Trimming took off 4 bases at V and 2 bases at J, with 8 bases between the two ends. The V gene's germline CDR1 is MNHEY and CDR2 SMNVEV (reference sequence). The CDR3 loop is CASSWQGQETQYF. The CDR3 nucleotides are TGTGCCAGCAGTTGGCAGGGACAAGAGACCCAGTACTTC.

CDR3 residues: CASSSGLAATDTQYF. The CDR3 region has the DNA TGTGCCAGCAGCTCCGGACTAGCGGCCACAGATACGCAGTATTTT. The chain carries TRBV7-2 and TRBJ2-3; TRBD2 agrees at 10 bases. The CDR3 spans 15 residues. The V gene end was trimmed by 4 bases and the J gene end by 2 bases; junction bases not matched to a gene: 3. Germline V lookup: CDR1 SGHTA, CDR2 FQGNSA.

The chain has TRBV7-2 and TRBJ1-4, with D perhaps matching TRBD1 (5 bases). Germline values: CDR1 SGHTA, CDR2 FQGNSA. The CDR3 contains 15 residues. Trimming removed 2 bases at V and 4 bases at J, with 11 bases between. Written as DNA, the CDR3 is TGTGCCAGCAGCTTACTTTCCGGGGGTAATGAAAAACTGTTTTTT. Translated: CASSLLSGGNEKLFF. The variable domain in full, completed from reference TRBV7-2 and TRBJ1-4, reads GAGVSQSPSNKVTEKGKDVELRCDPISGHTALYWYRQSLGQGLEFLIYFQGNSAPDKSGLPSDRFSAERTGGSVSTLTIQRTQQEDSAVYLCASSLLSGGNEKLFFGSGTQLSVL.

CDR3 bases: TGTGCCAGCAGCGTAGCCCATTATGGCTACACCTTC. Residues: CASSVAHYGYTF. The chain uses TRBV9 and TRBJ1-2; D not resolved. In germline, CDR1 is SGDLS, CDR2 YYNGEE. The V gene lost 0 bases and the J gene lost 5 bases, with 5 bases spanning the gap. This CDR3 spans 12 amino acids.

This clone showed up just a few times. The CDR3 reads CASSLSSADNEQFF. The DNA of the CDR3 is TGTGCCAGCAGCTTGTCATCCGCAGATAATGAGCAGTTCTTC. This rearrangement joins TRBV5-4 to TRBJ2-1, with D uncertain. The V and J ends lost 1 base and 7 bases respectively, with 12 bases between them. Germline V lookup: CDR1 SGHNT, CDR2 YYREEE (reference sequence). The CDR3 sequence is 14 residues long.

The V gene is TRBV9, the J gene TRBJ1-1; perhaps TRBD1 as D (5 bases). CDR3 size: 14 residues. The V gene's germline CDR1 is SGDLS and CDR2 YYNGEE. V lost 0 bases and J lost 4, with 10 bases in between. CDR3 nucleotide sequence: TGTGCCAGCAGCGTAGGGGCAGGGCCCACTGAAGCTTTCTTT. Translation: CASSVGAGPTEAFF.

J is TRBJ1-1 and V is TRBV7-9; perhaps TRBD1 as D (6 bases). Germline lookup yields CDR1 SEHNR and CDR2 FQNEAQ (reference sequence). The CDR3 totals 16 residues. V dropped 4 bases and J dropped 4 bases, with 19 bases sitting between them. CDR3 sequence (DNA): TGTGCCAGCAGCTCACAGGGTGGCCCAAGGGGCACTGAAGCTTTCTTT. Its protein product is CASSSQGGPRGTEAFF.

The CDR3 loop reads CASSLEQSFYGYTF. The CDR3, as DNA: TGCGCCAGCAGCTTGGAACAGAGCTTTTATGGCTACACCTTC. The rearrangement links TRBV5-1 to TRBJ1-2; D not resolved. There are 14 residues in the CDR3. In germline, CDR1 is SGHRS, CDR2 YFSETQ. V shed 0 bases and J shed 5 bases, with 11 bases lying between them. The full variable domain, rest sourced from reference TRBV5-1 and TRBJ1-2, is KAGVTQTPRYLIKTRGQQVTLSCSPISGHRSVSWYQQTPGQGLQFLFEYFSETQRNKGNFPGRFSGRQFSNSRSEMNVSTLELGDSALYLCASSLEQSFYGYTFGSGTRLTVV.

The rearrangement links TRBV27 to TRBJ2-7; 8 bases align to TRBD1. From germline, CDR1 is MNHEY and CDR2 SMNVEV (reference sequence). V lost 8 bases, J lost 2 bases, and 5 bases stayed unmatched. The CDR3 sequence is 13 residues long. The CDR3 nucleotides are TGTGCCAGCGGGACAGGTCCAACCTACGAGCAGTACTTC. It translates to CASGTGPTYEQYF.

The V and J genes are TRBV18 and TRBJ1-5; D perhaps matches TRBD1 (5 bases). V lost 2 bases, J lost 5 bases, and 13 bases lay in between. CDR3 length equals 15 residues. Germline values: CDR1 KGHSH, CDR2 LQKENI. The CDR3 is CASSPSTGWDQPQHF. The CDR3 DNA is TGTGCCAGCTCACCATCTACAGGTTGGGATCAGCCCCAGCATTTT.

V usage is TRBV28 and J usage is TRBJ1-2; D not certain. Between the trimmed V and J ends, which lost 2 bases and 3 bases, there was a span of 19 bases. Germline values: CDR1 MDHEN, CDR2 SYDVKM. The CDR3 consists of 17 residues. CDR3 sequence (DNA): TGTGCCAGCAGTTTACCCCCAGGTACCGCGTTCGACTATGGCTACACCTTC. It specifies CASSLPPGTAFDYGYTF.

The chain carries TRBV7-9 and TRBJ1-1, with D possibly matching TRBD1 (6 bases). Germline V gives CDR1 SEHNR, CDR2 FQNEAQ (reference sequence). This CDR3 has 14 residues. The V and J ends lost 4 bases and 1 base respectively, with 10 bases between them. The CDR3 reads CASSSRGANTEAFF. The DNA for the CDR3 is TGTGCCAGCAGCTCCAGGGGAGCGAACACTGAAGCTTTCTTT.

CDR3: CATSSVRGNQPQHF. The CDR3 coding sequence is TGTGCCACCAGCAGCGTAAGAGGGAATCAGCCCCAGCATTTT. The V gene is TRBV15, the J gene TRBJ1-5; no reliable D call. The CDR3 loop spans 14 amino acids. Trimming took off 3 bases at V and 4 bases at J, with 10 bases between the two ends. Germline V gives CDR1 LNHNV, CDR2 YYDKDF (reference sequence).

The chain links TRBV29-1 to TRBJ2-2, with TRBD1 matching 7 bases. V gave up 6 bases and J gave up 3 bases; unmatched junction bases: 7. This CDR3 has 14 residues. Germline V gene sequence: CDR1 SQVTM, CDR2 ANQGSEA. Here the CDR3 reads CSVRGSLDTGELFF. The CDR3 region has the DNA TGCAGCGTCAGGGGGTCCCTGGACACCGGGGAGCTGTTTTTT.

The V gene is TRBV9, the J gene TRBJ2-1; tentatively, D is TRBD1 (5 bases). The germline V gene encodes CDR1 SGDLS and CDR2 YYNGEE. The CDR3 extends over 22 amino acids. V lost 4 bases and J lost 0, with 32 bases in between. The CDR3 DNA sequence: TGTGCCAGCAGCACCCTGGGGCTTAACTCCTACAATGAGTTTAACTCCTACAATGAGCAGTTCTTC. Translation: CASSTLGLNSYNEFNSYNEQFF.

CDR3 nucleotides: TGTGCCAGCTCACCATCGATGTTAGTCTCCTACGAGCAGTACTTC. Translation gives CASSPSMLVSYEQYF. This chain joins TRBV18 and TRBJ2-7, with D unresolved. The germline V gene has CDR1 KGHSH and CDR2 LQKENI. This CDR3 comprises 15 residues. V was pared by 2 bases and J by 0 bases, with 11 bases between. Filled out from reference TRBV18 and TRBJ2-7, the complete variable domain reads NAGVMQNPRHLVRRRGQEARLRCSPMKGHSHVYWYRQLPEEGLKFMVYLQKENIIDESGMPKERFSAEFPKEGPSILRIQQVVRGDSAAYFCASSPSMLVSYEQYFGPGTRLTVT.